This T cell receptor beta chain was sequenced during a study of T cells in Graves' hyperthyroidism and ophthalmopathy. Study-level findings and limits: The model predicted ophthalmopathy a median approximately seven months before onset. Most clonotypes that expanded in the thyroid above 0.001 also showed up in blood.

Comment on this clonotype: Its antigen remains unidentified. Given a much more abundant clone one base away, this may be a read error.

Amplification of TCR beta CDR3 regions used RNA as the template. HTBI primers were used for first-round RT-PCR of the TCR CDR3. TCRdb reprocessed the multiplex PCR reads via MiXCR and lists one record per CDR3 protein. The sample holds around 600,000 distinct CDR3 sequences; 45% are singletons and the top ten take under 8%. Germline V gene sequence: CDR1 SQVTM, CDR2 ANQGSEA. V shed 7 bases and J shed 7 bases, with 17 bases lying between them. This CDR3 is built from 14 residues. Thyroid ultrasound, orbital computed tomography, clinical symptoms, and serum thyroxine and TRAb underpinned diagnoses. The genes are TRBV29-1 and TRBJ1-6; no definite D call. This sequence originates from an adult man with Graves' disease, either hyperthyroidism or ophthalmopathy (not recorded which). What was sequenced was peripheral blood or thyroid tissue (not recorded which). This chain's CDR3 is CSAARPTGNSPLHF. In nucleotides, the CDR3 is TGCAGCGCAGCCAGGCCAACTGGAAATTCACCCCTCCACTTT. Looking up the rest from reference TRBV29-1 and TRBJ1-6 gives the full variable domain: SAVISQKPSRDICQRGTSLTIQCQVDSQVTMMFWYRQQPGQSLTLIATANQGSEATYESGFVIDKFPISRPNLTFSTLTVSNMSPEDSSIYLCSAARPTGNSPLHFGNGTRLTVT.